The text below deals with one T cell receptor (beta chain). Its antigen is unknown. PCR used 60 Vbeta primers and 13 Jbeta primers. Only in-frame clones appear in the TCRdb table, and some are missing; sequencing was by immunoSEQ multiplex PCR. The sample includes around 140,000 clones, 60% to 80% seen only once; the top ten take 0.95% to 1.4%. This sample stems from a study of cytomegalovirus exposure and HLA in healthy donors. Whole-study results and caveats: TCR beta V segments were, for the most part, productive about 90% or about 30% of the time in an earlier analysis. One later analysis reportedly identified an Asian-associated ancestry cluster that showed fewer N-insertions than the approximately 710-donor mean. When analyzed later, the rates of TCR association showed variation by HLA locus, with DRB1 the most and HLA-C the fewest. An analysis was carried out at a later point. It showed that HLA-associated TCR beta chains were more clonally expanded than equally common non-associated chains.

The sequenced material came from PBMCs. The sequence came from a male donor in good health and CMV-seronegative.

CDR3 residues: CASSFAGGDQPQHF. The CDR3 region has the DNA TGTGCCAGCAGTTTCGCAGGGGGCGATCAGCCCCAGCATTTT. The rearrangement uses TRBV27 and TRBJ1-5, with 8 bases identical to TRBD1. Looked up from germline, CDR1 is MNHEY and CDR2 is SMNVEV (reference sequence). CDR3 length: 14 residues. Losses at the gene ends were 3 bases for V and 5 bases for J; bases not matched to a gene: 3.